This T cell receptor (beta chain) was sequenced for a study of radiotherapy plus CTLA-4 blockade in lung cancer. TCRdb keeps only in-frame clones here, not all; method: immunoSEQ multiplex PCR. The table has under 70,000 clones, approximately 75% seen once. This CDR3 has 15 residues. The V end lost 0 bases, the J end lost 7 bases, and 13 bases lay between the germline ends. Germline V CDR1 and CDR2: MGHRA, YSYEKL. With regard to this clone: Its specificity is unknown.

Study outcomes and limitations: Increased serum interferon-beta after radiation also reportedly predicted response strongly.

This sequence joins TRBV4-1 and TRBJ1-5, with D possibly being TRBD1 (6 bases). This specimen was peripheral blood, taken from a patient treated with radiotherapy plus ipilimumab. The source of this sequence is a human donor with non-small cell lung cancer who had a complete response to radiotherapy plus ipilimumab. The CDR3 region has the DNA TGCGCCAGCAGCCAAGAACCACAGGGAGGGCAGCCCCAGCATTTT. This sequence encodes CASSQEPQGGQPQHF.